The sequence of this T cell receptor (beta chain) was determined in a study of T cell responses to AZD1222 COVID-19 vaccine (dated by TCRdb to the early 2020s). With regard to the full study: A total of 230 to 250 trial participants underwent TCR sequencing, of whom some 210 received two doses of AZD1222 and some 26 received two doses of the MenACWY control vaccine. Enrollment into the trials was organized by age into subgroups of 18-55, 56-69 and 70-plus years, and those subgroups contained approximately 150, 30 and 60 TCR-sequenced participants, respectively.

The CDR3 regions of human TCRbeta chains were analyzed by immunosequencing. As for the authors' bioinformatics: TCRs in the repertoires were compared against a reference library of SARS-CoV-2-specific TCRs that had been generated with the MIRA antigen-specificity platform. Breadth was defined as the fraction of unique TCRs that were SARS-CoV-2-associated, and depth was defined as the fraction of total T cells that were SARS-CoV-2-associated. Each spike-specific TCR was assigned to its reactive spike region and to a CD4 or CD8 class using the MIRA data. Log10-transformed breadth and depth values were compared by one-way ANOVA with Sidak's multiple comparisons tests. TCRdb re-hosts the immuneACCESS table, in-frame sequences only. Its copies lack some clones; in the studies checked, an unresolved V gene accounts for under half of them, and the cause for the rest is not known. The V and J calls and clone size come from that table; D and trimming were worked out from the DNA. This sample comprises around 150,000 clones, roughly nine tenths of them detected only once. Together, the top ten hold roughly 3.3% of the sample.

Spanning cysteine to phenylalanine, the CDR3 consists of 13 amino acids. The DNA shown is the 39-base CDR3, in frame from base 1. The V end loses 5 bases and the J end loses 4 bases, and a stretch of 8 bases separates them. CDR1 and CDR2, looked up from the germline V gene, are SGHTA and FQGTGA. Concerning this clone itself: Its antigen is currently not known. No base quality information exists; no much larger clone differs at one position.

The time point label, read with the paper, signifies: about 28 days (+/-7) after the second vaccine dose. AZD1222 recipients with second doses at about 4 weeks or about 12 weeks were pooled, because spike-specific TCR depth and breadth did not differ between schedules. The vaccinee samples were drawn from two UK trials, COV001 and COV002, one of which was a single-blind randomized controlled phase 2/3 trial testing AZD1222 (ChAdOx1 nCoV-19) in healthy adults. For TCRbeta chain sequencing, PBMC samples were collected from trial participants at day 0 and at day 28 after the second dose. Results and caveats for the whole study, not just this receptor: The whole spike protein was spanned by vaccine-associated CD4 TCRs, and dominant responses were seen in regions 160-218 and 743-854. The 56-69-year group was small, and its depth increase did not reach significance, likely because of low power. Reportedly, almost half of the unique spike-specific TCRs recognized epitopes lying outside the regions that are mutated in the B.1.351 and B.1.1.7 variants. After two AZD1222 doses, spike-specific TCR breadth and depth were significantly higher than at day 0 and than in MenACWY recipients. Most participants were white British and females outnumbered males, and the authors suggested that clonal diversity may have been underestimated. Conclusions about previously exposed vaccinees are limited, since just six AZD1222 recipients were seropositive for SARS-CoV-2 at baseline. Because no day 14 peak-response samples were available, repertoires were characterized only after the peak T cell response.

Here the sequenced sample was peripheral blood, taken 28 days after the second AZD1222 dose. This receptor was obtained from an adult who received the AZD1222 COVID-19 vaccine. The V gene is TRBV7-3 and the J gene is TRBJ2-2, with the D segment identity uncertain. The nucleotides are TGTGCCAGCAGCCTAAGGGTCACCGGGGAGCTGTTTTTT. Translated, this is CASSLRVTGELFF.